This TCR beta chain originates from a study of T cell responses to AZD1222 COVID-19 vaccine (dated by TCRdb to about 2021). Regarding the research as a whole: A total of 240 or so trial participants underwent TCR sequencing, of whom some 200 had received two doses of AZD1222 and around 25 had received two doses of the MenACWY control vaccine. Trial participants were enrolled by age into 18-55, 56-69 and 70-plus year subgroups, with around 140, 26 and 57 TCR-sequenced participants respectively.

The sample's time point label, in plain terms: about 28 days (+/-7) after the second vaccine dose. Because spike-specific TCR depth and breadth did not differ between the two schedules, AZD1222 recipients who got a second dose at roughly 4 weeks were pooled with those who got a second dose at roughly 12 weeks. The vaccinee samples were drawn from two UK trials, COV001 and COV002, one of which was a single-blind randomized controlled phase 2/3 trial testing AZD1222 (ChAdOx1 nCoV-19) in healthy adults. For TCRbeta chain sequencing, PBMC samples from trial participants were taken at day 0 and at day 28 after the second dose. The CDR3 regions of human TCRbeta chains were analyzed by immunosequencing. Per the source publication's procedure: Repertoire TCRs were matched against a reference library of SARS-CoV-2-specific TCRs generated with the MIRA antigen-specificity platform. Breadth was defined as the fraction of unique TCRs that were SARS-CoV-2-associated. Depth was defined as the fraction of total T cells that were SARS-CoV-2-associated. Using the MIRA data, each spike-specific TCR was assigned both to the spike region to which the TCR was reactive and to a CD4 or CD8 class. Log10-transformed breadth and depth values were compared by one-way ANOVA with Sidak's multiple comparisons tests. TCRdb re-hosts the immuneACCESS table, in-frame sequences only. Its copies lack some clones; in the studies checked, an unresolved V gene accounts for under half of them, and the cause for the rest is not known. The V and J calls and clone size come from that table; D and trimming were worked out from the DNA. The sample contains roughly 40,000 clones, 90% of them found a single time. Roughly 35% of the sample comes from the top ten.

Points the paper makes about the study in general: Conclusions about previously exposed vaccinees were limited because only six AZD1222 recipients were SARS-CoV-2 seropositive at baseline. Epitopes outside the regions mutated in the B.1.351 and B.1.1.7 variants were reportedly recognized by nearly half of the unique spike-specific TCRs. Because no day 14 peak-response samples were available, repertoires were characterized only after the peak T cell response. The 56-69-year group was small, and its depth increase did not reach significance, likely because of low power. A significant rise in spike-specific TCR breadth and depth was observed after two AZD1222 doses relative to day 0 and relative to MenACWY recipients. Participants were mostly white British and included more females than males, and it was suggested by the authors that clonal diversity may have been underestimated. Vaccine-associated CD4 TCRs spanned the whole spike protein, with dominant responses in regions 160-218 and 743-854.

Ends trimmed: V by 7 bases, J by 0 bases; bases unmatched to a gene: 4. The germline V gene encodes CDR1 MNHEY and CDR2 SVGAGI. Spanning cysteine to phenylalanine, the CDR3 consists of 14 amino acids. The kept DNA is CDR3 alone, 42 bases in frame from the first base. On this clone itself: The antigen it binds to is not known. It has no much larger one-base neighbor in the sample; base qualities were not kept.

The sequence was collected from an adult who received the AZD1222 COVID-19 vaccine. The material sequenced was peripheral blood, taken 28 days after the second AZD1222 dose. The chain was built from TRBV6-5 and TRBJ1-1; 8 central nucleotides agree with TRBD1. In nucleotides, the sequence is TGTGCCAGCACCCGGACAGGGCTGAACACTGAAGCTTTCTTT. Its protein is CASTRTGLNTEAFF.